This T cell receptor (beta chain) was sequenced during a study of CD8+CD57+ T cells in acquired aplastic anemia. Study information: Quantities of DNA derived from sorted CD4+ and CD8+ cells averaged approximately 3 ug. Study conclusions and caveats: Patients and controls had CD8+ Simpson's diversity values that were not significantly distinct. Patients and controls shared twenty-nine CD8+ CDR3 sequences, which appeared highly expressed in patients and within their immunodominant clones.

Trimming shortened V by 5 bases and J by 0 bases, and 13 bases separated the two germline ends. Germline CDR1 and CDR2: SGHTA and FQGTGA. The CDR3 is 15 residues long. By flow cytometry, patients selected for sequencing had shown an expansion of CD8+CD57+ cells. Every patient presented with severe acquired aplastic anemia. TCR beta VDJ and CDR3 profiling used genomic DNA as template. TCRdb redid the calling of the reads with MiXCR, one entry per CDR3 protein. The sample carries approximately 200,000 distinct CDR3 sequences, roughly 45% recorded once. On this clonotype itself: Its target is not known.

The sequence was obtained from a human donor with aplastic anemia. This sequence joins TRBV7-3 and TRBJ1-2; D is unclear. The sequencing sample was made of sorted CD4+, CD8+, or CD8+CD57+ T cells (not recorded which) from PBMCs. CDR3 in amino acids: CASSVALLTNYGYTF. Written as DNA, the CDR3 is TGTGCCAGCAGCGTCGCTCTACTCACTAACTATGGCTACACCTTC.